What follows is one TCR beta chain and its context. Its antigen remains unknown. The template was genomic DNA from peripheral blood, not RNA. TRB rearrangements spanning V, D and J were amplified using mixed TRB-A/B primers. In TCRdb, the multiplex PCR reads were re-called with MiXCR into one record per CDR3 protein. The sample lists around 1,800 distinct CDR3 sequences, roughly 55% occurring once. This specimen comes from a study of T cell repertoires in aging, cancer and after chemotherapy. Study-wide background: Donors were grouped into six age bands spanning 30 or younger through 70 or older. The whole study produced a dataset of several million TCR reads. Points from the study as a whole: Rebound thymic output was suggested by rising median generation probability during chemotherapy in each cancer cohort.

The V end lost 5 bases, the J end lost 7 bases, and 23 bases lay between the germline ends. This CDR3 is built from 16 residues. Germline CDR1 and CDR2: LNHDA and SQIVND (reference sequence). The genes are TRBV19 and TRBJ1-2, with unresolved D. Specimen: blood. The source of this sequence is a human donor with a blood cancer. The CDR3 loop reads CASSGLPGQVMAGYTF. CDR3 DNA: TGTGCCAGTAGTGGCCTCCCCGGTCAGGTAATGGCTGGCTACACCTTC. Looking up the rest from reference TRBV19 and TRBJ1-2 gives the full variable domain: DGGITQSPKYLFRKEGQNVTLSCEQNLNHDAMYWYRQDPGQGLRLIYYSQIVNDFQKGDIAEGYSVSREKKESFPLTVTSAQKNPTAFYLCASSGLPGQVMAGYTFGSGTRLTVV.